These 16 T cell receptor beta chains came from one sample sequenced in a study of T-cell memory formation after mild COVID-19. One entry per CDR3 protein results from TCRdb running MiXCR on the 5' RACE reads. The sample lists 170,000 or so distinct CDR3 sequences; around a third were seen once. The sequencing input was PBMCs or a T cell subset sorted from them (not recorded which). The receptors stem from an adult woman who had mild COVID-19 (a few samples of this study predate the infection). Cell type and time point are not known.

This sequence joins TRBV30 and TRBJ2-2, with unresolved D. Trimming left V 0 bases short and J 0 bases short, with 11 bases between. CDR1 and CDR2 (germline): GTSNPN, SVGIG (reference sequence). There are 16 residues in the CDR3. The CDR3 DNA follows: TGTGCCTGGAGTGTCGAAAAAATCGCGAACACCGGGGAGCTGTTTTTT. This encodes CAWSVEKIANTGELFF.

This clonotype was observed a handful of times. V gene TRBV27 combines with J gene TRBJ1-6; D remains ambiguous. V lost 4 bases, J lost 3 bases, and 16 bases lay in between. Germline assignment: CDR1 MNHEY and CDR2 SMNVEV (reference sequence). This CDR3 is built from 17 residues. This CDR3 reads CASSSYGLAYYNSPLHF. CDR3 sequence (DNA): TGTGCCAGCAGTTCCTATGGACTTGCCTACTATAATTCACCCCTCCACTTT.

This clonotype was seen only a few times. J is TRBJ2-7 and V is TRBV18; weak D call: TRBD2 (6 bases). The CDR3 contains 16 residues. V shed 5 bases and J shed 2 bases, with 19 bases lying between them. The germline gives CDR1 KGHSH, CDR2 LQKENI. CDR3 DNA: TGTGCCAGCTCAACCCGAGCGGCGGGGACGACCTACGAGCAGTACTTC. Encoded protein: CASSTRAAGTTYEQYF.

The sample holds a few counts of this clonotype. V gene TRBV6-1 combines with J gene TRBJ2-1; a possible D gene is TRBD2 (7 bases). The CDR3 runs 13 residues. Germline CDR1 reads MNHNS; CDR2 reads SASEGT. Trimming left V 3 bases short and J 9 bases short, with 12 bases between. CDR3 sequence: CASSERGGSEQFF. The DNA of the CDR3 is TGTGCCAGCAGTGAGAGGGGGGGTAGTGAGCAGTTCTTC.

This clonotype has a handful of counts. The gene calls are TRBV20-1 and TRBJ2-3, with D maybe TRBD2 (6 bases). CDR1 is DFQATT, CDR2 SNEGSKA, per germline (reference sequence). Trimming left V 0 bases short and J 4 bases short, with 14 bases between. This CDR3 is 15 amino acids long. The CDR3 coding sequence is TGCAGTGCTAGAGATACTAGCCTGAGCCCAGATACGCAGTATTTT. This translates into CSARDTSLSPDTQYF.

The rearrangement uses TRBV6-5 and TRBJ2-3; 10 positions match TRBD1. V was clipped by 4 bases and J by 5 bases; unmatched bases: 6. Germline V lookup: CDR1 MNHEY, CDR2 SVGAGI. The CDR3 is made up of 15 amino acids. CDR3 DNA: TGTGCCAGCAGTTTGGGACAGGGGAATATAGATACGCAGTATTTT. Residues: CASSLGQGNIDTQYF.

The chain is built from TRBV24-1 and TRBJ2-1; TRBD1 might be the D (5 bases). CDR1 and CDR2 from the germline V gene are KGHDR and SFDVKD. The CDR3 is made up of 17 amino acids. The germline V and J ends were trimmed by 2 bases and 1 base, with 14 bases remaining between them. CDR3: CATSDSLRQRSYNEQFF. In DNA form, the CDR3 reads TGTGCCACCAGTGATTCCCTTCGACAGAGGTCCTACAATGAGCAGTTCTTC.

This chain joins TRBV3-1 and TRBJ2-1; TRBD2 matches at 13 bases. This CDR3 region has 15 residues. With 2 bases clipped from V and 7 bases from J, the junction kept 2 bases outside the gene matches. Germline loops: CDR1 LGHDT, CDR2 YNNKEL (reference sequence). The CDR3: CASSQLLAGGNEQFF. The CDR3 region has the DNA TGTGCCAGCAGCCAACTACTAGCGGGAGGGAATGAGCAGTTCTTC.

This clonotype occurred once. The chain has TRBV20-1 and TRBJ2-2; D might be TRBD1 or TRBD2, each matching 5 bases. This CDR3 region has 15 residues. Germline V lookup: CDR1 DFQATT, CDR2 SNEGSKA (reference sequence). V lost 6 bases to trimming and J lost 4 bases, with 18 bases between them. The CDR3, as DNA: TGCAGTGCCCTGGGAGCCAGGGTTCGCACCGGGGAGCTGTTTTTT. Residues: CSALGARVRTGELFF.

The J gene is TRBJ1-5, the V gene TRBV5-1; D not certain. The CDR3 is 13 residues long. The V end was cut by 5 bases, the J end by 1 base, with 7 bases between. Per germline, CDR1 SGHRS and CDR2 YFSETQ. The chain's CDR3 is CASSLASNQPQHF. CDR3 sequence (DNA): TGCGCCAGCAGTCTTGCGAGCAATCAGCCCCAGCATTTT.

The V and J genes are TRBV4-1 and TRBJ1-6; a possible D gene is TRBD1 (6 bases). CDR3 length: 15 amino acids. Germline V gives CDR1 MGHRA, CDR2 YSYEKL. Trimming stripped 1 base from V and 7 bases from J, with 11 bases between. In DNA, the CDR3 is TGCGCCAGCAGCCAAGCTCAGGGGTTGAATTCACCCCTCCACTTT. Its translation: CASSQAQGLNSPLHF.

The chain uses TRBV27 and TRBJ1-1; tentatively, D is TRBD1 (5 bases). CDR3 length: 16 amino acids. V was clipped by 5 bases and J by 1 base, with 17 bases between them. Germline V lookup: CDR1 MNHEY, CDR2 SMNVEV (reference sequence). The CDR3 region is CASSRPGGQGNTEAFF. The DNA of the CDR3 is TGTGCCAGCAGTCGCCCTGGCGGCCAGGGGAACACTGAAGCTTTCTTT.

This clonotype showed up just a few times. This chain joins TRBV24-1 and TRBJ1-1; D possibly corresponds to TRBD1 (5 bases). Trimming removed 3 bases from V and 4 bases from J, with 8 bases in between. The CDR3 has 13 amino acids. CDR1 KGHDR and CDR2 SFDVKD come from the germline V gene. This CDR3 reads CATSDPTATEAFF. CDR3 nucleotide sequence: TGTGCCACCAGTGATCCGACAGCCACTGAAGCTTTCTTT.

The chain combines TRBV7-9 with TRBJ2-1; either TRBD1 or TRBD2 may supply D (5 bases each). CDR1 and CDR2 from the germline V gene are SEHNR and FQNEAQ (reference sequence). CDR3 length: 16 amino acids. V was clipped by 3 bases and J by 3 bases, with 15 bases between them. CDR3: CASSFRAGAGYNEQFF. The CDR3 DNA sequence: TGTGCCAGCAGCTTCAGGGCCGGGGCGGGCTACAATGAGCAGTTCTTC.

The chain combines TRBV20-1 with TRBJ1-1, with 7 nucleotides matching TRBD1. The V gene's germline CDR1 is DFQATT and CDR2 SNEGSKA (reference sequence). Trimming removed 3 bases from V and 0 bases from J; junction bases left unmatched: 7. This CDR3 is built from 15 residues. The CDR3 nucleotides read TGCAGTGCTAGGGGTGGGACAGCCTTGAACACTGAAGCTTTCTTT. Amino acid sequence: CSARGGTALNTEAFF.

The V and J genes are TRBV11-3 and TRBJ2-7, with TRBD1 identical over 8 bases. The V gene end was trimmed by 8 bases and the J gene end by 3 bases; junction bases not matched to a gene: 6. This CDR3 has 13 amino acids. Per germline, CDR1 SGHNT and CDR2 YENEEA. The CDR3 DNA sequence: TGTGCCAGCCAGGGGGCAACTAGCTACGAGCAGTACTTC. This codes for CASQGATSYEQYF. Looking up the rest from reference TRBV11-3 and TRBJ2-7 gives the full variable domain: EAGVVQSPRYKIIEKKQPVAFWCNPISGHNTLYWYLQNLGQGPELLIRYENEEAVDDSQLPKDRFSAERLKGVDSTLKIQPAELGDSAVYLCASQGATSYEQYFGPGTRLTVT.